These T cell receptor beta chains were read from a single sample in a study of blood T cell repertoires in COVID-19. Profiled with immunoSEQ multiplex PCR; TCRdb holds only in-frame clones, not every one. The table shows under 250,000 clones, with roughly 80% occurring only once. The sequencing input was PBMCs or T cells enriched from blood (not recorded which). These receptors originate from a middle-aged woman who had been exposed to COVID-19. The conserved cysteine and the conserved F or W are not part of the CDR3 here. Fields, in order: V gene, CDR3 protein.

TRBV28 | ASRGQGAYNSPLH
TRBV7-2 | ASMGTGMGGYT
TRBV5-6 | ASSSPDRSYGYT
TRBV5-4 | ASSPTGLATTGELF
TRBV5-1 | ASSSPSLAGPYEQY
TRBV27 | ASSLTDRGTGELF
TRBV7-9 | ASSLDRGRAYGYT
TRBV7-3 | ASSPTDRPNYGYT
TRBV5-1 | ASSSSGGDSPLH
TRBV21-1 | AILEDRDRPYRRNTGELF
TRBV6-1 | ASSELWGQKADTQY
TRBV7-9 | ASSPPGLETDTQY
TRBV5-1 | ASSLGHSEAF
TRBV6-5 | ASSRLGSPLH
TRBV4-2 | ASSQQQGSPEAF
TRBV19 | ASILAGGGNQPQH
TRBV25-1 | ASSGTDYSAF
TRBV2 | ATGGAGRGTEAF
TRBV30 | AWGARYNSPLH